These 26 T cell receptor beta chains came from one sample sequenced in a study of T cell responses to AZD1222 COVID-19 vaccine. Sequencing used immunoSEQ multiplex PCR; TCRdb keeps in-frame clones, though not all of them. The data hold 100,000 to 120,000 clones, with over 85% observed a single time. The sample here was peripheral blood, taken 28 days after the second AZD1222 dose. Receptors originate from an adult who received the AZD1222 COVID-19 vaccine.

This chain joins TRBV19 and TRBJ2-7; 7 nucleotides match TRBD1. With 6 bases clipped from V and 5 bases from J, the junction kept 22 bases outside the gene matches. The germline gives CDR1 LNHDA, CDR2 SQIVND (reference sequence). The CDR3 sequence is 18 residues long. The chain's CDR3 is CASSLNRGQPNNRNEQYF. Here the CDR3 DNA reads TGTGCCAGTAGCCTTAACAGGGGCCAGCCCAACAATCGAAACGAGCAGTACTTC. The variable domain in full, with the rest retrieved from reference TRBV19 and TRBJ2-7, is DGGITQSPKYLFRKEGQNVTLSCEQNLNHDAMYWYRQDPGQGLRLIYYSQIVNDFQKGDIAEGYSVSREKKESFPLTVTSAQKNPTAFYLCASSLNRGQPNNRNEQYFGPGTRLTVT.

To note about this clone: Other DNA variants within this sample encode the same CDR3. V and J are TRBV5-1 and TRBJ1-1; weak D call: TRBD1 (6 bases). V lost 1 base, J lost 1 base, and 8 bases lay in between. The CDR3 is 14 residues long. Germline V gene sequence: CDR1 SGHRS, CDR2 YFSETQ. CDR3 sequence reads: CASSLTGSNTEAFF. CDR3 nucleotide sequence: TGCGCCAGCAGCTTGACAGGGTCGAACACTGAAGCTTTCTTT. Looking up the rest from reference TRBV5-1 and TRBJ1-1 gives the full variable domain: KAGVTQTPRYLIKTRGQQVTLSCSPISGHRSVSWYQQTPGQGLQFLFEYFSETQRNKGNFPGRFSGRQFSNSRSEMNVSTLELGDSALYLCASSLTGSNTEAFFGQGTRLTVV.

This rearrangement joins TRBV7-6 to TRBJ2-5, with 13 bases that match TRBD2. Germline-derived CDR1 and CDR2 are SGHVS and FNYEAQ. The CDR3 is made up of 19 amino acids. V dropped 6 bases and J dropped 0; count of bases not matched to a gene: 13. Here the CDR3 DNA reads TGTGCCAGCAGTTCCGGACTAGCGGGGGACCACCACTACCAAGAGACCCAGTACTTC. Protein: CASSSGLAGDHHYQETQYF. Drawing the rest from reference TRBV7-6 and TRBJ2-5, the complete variable domain is GAGVSQSPRYKVTKRGQDVALRCDPISGHVSLYWYRQALGQGPEFLTYFNYEAQQDKSGLPNDRFSAERPEGSISTLTIQRTEQRDSAMYRCASSSGLAGDHHYQETQYFGPGTRLLVL.

A few counts support this clone. The chain has TRBV24-1 and TRBJ2-3, with 8 bases matching TRBD1. V shed 2 bases and J 5 bases; nucleotides not matched to a gene: 8. This CDR3 is built from 16 residues. The germline V gene has CDR1 KGHDR and CDR2 SFDVKD. The chain's CDR3 is CATSDYGTGTGDTQYF. The CDR3 nucleotides read TGTGCCACCAGTGATTATGGGACAGGAACAGGAGATACGCAGTATTTT.

The CDR3 is CASSTKTGFEKLFF. In DNA, the CDR3 is TGTGCCAGTAGTACGAAGACAGGGTTTGAAAAACTGTTTTTT. This chain joins TRBV19 and TRBJ1-4; 7 bases are a match to TRBD1. CDR3 size: 14 residues. V trimming: 4 bases; J trimming: 7 bases; junction bases outside the gene matches: 6. Germline loops: CDR1 LNHDA, CDR2 SQIVND (reference sequence).

This rearrangement joins TRBV18 to TRBJ1-5, with TRBD1 identical over 8 bases. V shed 3 bases, J shed 1 base, and the junction held 5 bases outside the gene matches. The CDR3 has 16 amino acids. CDR1 is KGHSH, CDR2 LQKENI, per germline. The CDR3 loop is CASSPGTGGSNQPQHF. DNA of the CDR3: TGTGCCAGCTCACCGGGGACAGGAGGAAGCAATCAGCCCCAGCATTTT.

The rearrangement uses TRBV7-2 and TRBJ2-2, with 10 bases aligning to TRBD2. CDR1 is SGHTA, CDR2 FQGNSA, per germline. V gave up 2 bases and J gave up 10 bases; unmatched junction bases: 1. The CDR3 is made up of 13 amino acids. CDR3 sequence reads: CASSLLAGAELFF. The CDR3 region has the DNA TGTGCCAGCAGCTTACTAGCGGGGGCGGAGCTGTTTTTT.

The chain is built from TRBV12-5 and TRBJ1-1; 8 nucleotides line up with TRBD1. CDR3 size: 15 residues. In germline, CDR1 is LGHNT, CDR2 FRNRAP. The J segment lost 8 bases and the V segment lost 3 bases, leaving 11 bases of the junction unmatched. CDR3 DNA: TGTGCTAGTGGTTTAGTTCCGACAGGGGAAGTGGAAGCTTTCTTT. Amino acids: CASGLVPTGEVEAFF.

The chain joins TRBV28 to TRBJ2-7, with 7 nucleotides matching TRBD1. The CDR3 is 14 amino acids. With 6 bases clipped from V and 2 bases from J, the junction kept 7 bases outside the gene matches. The V gene's germline CDR1 is MDHEN and CDR2 SYDVKM. The CDR3: CASRKDRPPYEQYF. The CDR3 DNA reads TGTGCCAGCAGGAAGGACAGGCCACCCTACGAGCAGTACTTC.

The chain carries TRBV19 and TRBJ1-5; TRBD1 might be the D (6 bases). Germline CDR1 and CDR2: LNHDA and SQIVND (reference sequence). The ends were cut back, 3 bases at V and 4 bases at J, with 13 bases in the middle. The CDR3 is 15 residues long. CDR3 DNA sequence: TGTGCCAGTAGTATGGTTGGGGGGCGAAATCAGCCCCAGCATTTT. This sequence encodes CASSMVGGRNQPQHF. Looking up the rest from reference TRBV19 and TRBJ1-5 gives the full variable domain: DGGITQSPKYLFRKEGQNVTLSCEQNLNHDAMYWYRQDPGQGLRLIYYSQIVNDFQKGDIAEGYSVSREKKESFPLTVTSAQKNPTAFYLCASSMVGGRNQPQHFGDGTRLSIL.

A few counts support this clone. The rearrangement joins TRBV2 to TRBJ2-7; D is unclear. Germline V gene data show CDR1 as SNHLY and CDR2 as FYNNEI. This CDR3 region has 10 residues. V lost 7 bases, J lost 10 bases, and 11 bases lay in between. Written as DNA, the CDR3 is TGTGCCAGCATGACGAGTATCCAGTACTTC. It translates to CASMTSIQYF.

The chain is built from TRBV5-1 and TRBJ2-2; tentatively, D is TRBD1 (6 bases). Between the trimmed V and J ends, which lost 4 bases and 0 bases, there was a span of 10 bases. This CDR3 region has 15 residues. Germline V CDR1 and CDR2: SGHRS, YFSETQ. The CDR3 loop is CASSPTGSNTGELFF. The CDR3 DNA sequence: TGCGCCAGCAGCCCGACAGGATCGAACACCGGGGAGCTGTTTTTT.

This clone was seen just once. This chain uses TRBV18 with TRBJ1-2; 7 nucleotides align to TRBD1. Germline values: CDR1 KGHSH, CDR2 LQKENI. Trimming removed 3 bases from V and 8 bases from J; junction bases left unmatched: 9. This CDR3 is 14 amino acids long. The CDR3 bases are TGTGCCAGCTCACCCGGGACAGCGCTAGGGGGCTACACCTTC. Translation gives CASSPGTALGGYTF. Full variable domain (rest looked up from reference TRBV18 and TRBJ1-2): NAGVMQNPRHLVRRRGQEARLRCSPMKGHSHVYWYRQLPEEGLKFMVYLQKENIIDESGMPKERFSAEFPKEGPSILRIQQVVRGDSAAYFCASSPGTALGGYTFGSGTRLTVV.

The chain joins TRBV18 to TRBJ2-1, with 8 bases that match TRBD2. The CDR3 totals 16 residues. Germline V gives CDR1 KGHSH, CDR2 LQKENI. After removal of 2 bases from V and 7 bases from J, the junction contained 10 bases not matched to a gene. The CDR3: CASSPGFGGGTNEQFF. The CDR3 coding sequence is TGTGCCAGCTCACCAGGTTTCGGGGGGGGCACAAATGAGCAGTTCTTC.

As regards this clone: Other nucleotide sequences from this sample produce the same CDR3. The chain combines TRBV28 with TRBJ2-7, with D possibly matching TRBD1 (5 bases). The V gene's germline CDR1 is MDHEN and CDR2 SYDVKM. CDR3 size: 13 residues. Between the trimmed V and J ends, which lost 2 bases and 3 bases, there was a span of 8 bases. Here the CDR3 DNA reads TGTGCCAGCAGTTTAGGCAGGGACTACGAGCAGTACTTC. It specifies CASSLGRDYEQYF.

This chain connects TRBV2 to TRBJ2-1; D may correspond to TRBD1 or TRBD2 (5 bases each). In germline, CDR1 is SNHLY, CDR2 FYNNEI. The CDR3 loop spans 11 amino acids. V was shortened by 10 bases and J by 7 bases, with 11 bases between the two germline ends. This chain's CDR3 is CAIDEGNEQFF. The CDR3 bases are TGTGCCATCGATGAGGGGAATGAGCAGTTCTTC. The variable domain in full, with the rest retrieved from reference TRBV2 and TRBJ2-1, is EPEVTQTPSHQVTQMGQEVILRCVPISNHLYFYWYRQILGQKVEFLVSFYNNEISEKSEIFDDQFSVERPDGSNFTLKIRSTKLEDSAMYFCAIDEGNEQFFGPGTRLTVL.

V and J are TRBV4-2 and TRBJ1-2; D is unclear. Germline V gene lookup returns CDR1 LGHNA and CDR2 YNFKEQ. V lost 0 bases, J lost 0 bases, and 8 bases lay in between. The CDR3 is 15 residues long. The CDR3, as DNA: TGTGCCAGCAGCCAAGACAGGACCACTAACTATGGCTACACCTTC. It yields the protein CASSQDRTTNYGYTF.

This clone was picked up one time. This rearrangement joins TRBV2 to TRBJ2-1; 7 bases match TRBD2. This CDR3 region has 14 residues. V was clipped by 11 bases and J by 0 bases; unmatched bases: 7. Germline CDR1 SNHLY, CDR2 FYNNEI. The CDR3 sequence: CAGLAVSSYNEQFF. DNA of the CDR3: TGTGCCGGCCTAGCGGTGAGCTCCTACAATGAGCAGTTCTTC.

The genes are TRBV11-3 and TRBJ1-1; D ambiguous. This CDR3 has 13 residues. Germline V gene data show CDR1 as SGHNT and CDR2 as YENEEA. Deletions cut 5 bases from V and 7 bases from J, with 14 bases between. For the CDR3, the DNA is TGTGCCAGCAGCCAGGCAAGTGGGAGTGAAGCTTTCTTT. Translation: CASSQASGSEAFF.

The rearrangement links TRBV11-2 to TRBJ2-7; maybe TRBD2 (6 bases). V was trimmed by 3 bases and J by 2 bases, leaving 14 bases between them. CDR3 size: 15 residues. CDR1 is SGHAT and CDR2 is FQNNGV in the germline V gene. The CDR3 loop is CASSLRSSAPYEQYF. The CDR3 DNA is TGTGCCAGCAGCTTGCGTTCTAGCGCTCCCTACGAGCAGTACTTC.

V usage is TRBV4-1 and J usage is TRBJ1-5; D is unresolved. Germline assignment: CDR1 MGHRA and CDR2 YSYEKL. There are 15 residues in the CDR3. V lost 5 bases to trimming and J lost 0 bases, with 11 bases between them. The CDR3 sequence: CASSTRAVSNQPQHF. CDR3 in DNA: TGCGCCAGCAGCACTAGGGCGGTTAGCAATCAGCCCCAGCATTTT.

This clone was found a few times. The V gene is TRBV25-1, the J gene TRBJ1-6, with TRBD1 matching over 7 bases. After removal of 5 bases from V and 5 bases from J, the junction contained 6 bases not matched to a gene. Germline assignment: CDR1 MGHDK and CDR2 SYGVNS. The CDR3 contains 15 residues. The CDR3 nucleotides read TGTGCCAGCAGTCCTCGACAGGGTAATAATTCACCCCTCCACTTT. The encoded protein is CASSPRQGNNSPLHF.

The gene calls are TRBV10-1 and TRBJ1-1; D is uncertain. The CDR3 runs to 14 residues. V was trimmed by 3 bases and J by 6 bases, leaving 14 bases between them. Germline CDR1 WNHNN, CDR2 SYGVQD (reference sequence). As DNA, the CDR3 is TGCGCCAGCAGTGATTCAGCCGCGGCGGCTGAAGCTTTCTTT. Translating it yields CASSDSAAAAEAFF.

The genes are TRBV5-1 and TRBJ1-2, with D perhaps matching TRBD1 (5 bases). The CDR3 runs to 14 residues. V was pared by 0 bases and J by 5 bases, with 11 bases between. The germline gives CDR1 SGHRS, CDR2 YFSETQ. Here the CDR3 reads CASSLAGRAYGYTF. CDR3 sequence (DNA): TGCGCCAGCAGCTTGGCGGGCAGGGCGTATGGCTACACCTTC.

In its sample, this clone was seen a few times. The chain employs TRBV19 and TRBJ1-2, with a weak D call TRBD1 (5 bases). The V end was cut by 6 bases, the J end by 8 bases, with 13 bases between. The CDR3 has 12 amino acids. Germline CDR1 is LNHDA and CDR2 is SQIVND (reference sequence). DNA of the CDR3: TGTGCCAGTAGCCTAAGGGACGGAGGCTACACCTTC. This sequence encodes CASSLRDGGYTF.

V gene TRBV29-1 combines with J gene TRBJ2-3; D unresolved. Germline-derived CDR1 and CDR2 are SQVTM and ANQGSEA. The CDR3 runs to 14 residues. Between the trimmed V and J ends, which lost 2 bases and 0 bases, there was a span of 9 bases. The CDR3 loop is CSVEQDLSTDTQYF. The DNA for the CDR3 is TGCAGCGTTGAACAGGATCTGAGCACAGATACGCAGTATTTT.